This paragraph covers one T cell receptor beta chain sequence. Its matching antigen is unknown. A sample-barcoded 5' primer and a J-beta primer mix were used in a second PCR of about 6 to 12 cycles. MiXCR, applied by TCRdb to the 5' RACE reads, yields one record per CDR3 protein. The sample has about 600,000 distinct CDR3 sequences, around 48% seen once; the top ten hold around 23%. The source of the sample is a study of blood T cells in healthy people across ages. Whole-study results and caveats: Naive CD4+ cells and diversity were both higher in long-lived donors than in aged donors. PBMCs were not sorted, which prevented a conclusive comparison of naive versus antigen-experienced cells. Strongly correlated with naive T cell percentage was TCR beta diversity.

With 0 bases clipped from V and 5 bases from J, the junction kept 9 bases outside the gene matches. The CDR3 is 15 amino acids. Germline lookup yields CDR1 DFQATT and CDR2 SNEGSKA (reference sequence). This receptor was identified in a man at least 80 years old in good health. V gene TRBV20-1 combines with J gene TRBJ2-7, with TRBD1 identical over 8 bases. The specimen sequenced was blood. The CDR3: CSARDPGGAGDEQYF. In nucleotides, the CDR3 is TGCAGTGCTAGAGACCCAGGGGGCGCCGGAGACGAGCAGTACTTC.